The TCR beta chain under discussion was sequenced for a study of cytomegalovirus exposure and HLA in healthy donors. General study findings and limits: First-cohort TCR clusters tended to co-occur in the 120 or so validation repertoires, a later analysis found. In vitro assays verified that a few CMV-associated chains recognized CMV antigens specifically. TCR sequences were mostly rare, though some public TCRs occurred in many donors.

CDR1 and CDR2 from the germline V gene are MDHEN and SYDVKM. CDR3 length equals 15 residues. Trimming cost V 3 bases and J 2 bases, with 13 bases left between them. Donors came from a validation cohort of approximately 110 subjects, distinct from the first 666-subject cohort. This clone was seen a single time. Its antigen is undetermined. Repertoires were generated with immunoSEQ multiplex PCR, while TCRdb's copy carries only in-frame clones and drops some. Here the sample spans roughly 48,000 clones, approximately 85% being singletons. The genes are TRBV28 and TRBJ1-2; a possible D gene is TRBD1 (6 bases). The origin of this receptor is a young woman in good health and CMV-seronegative. Material for sequencing was PBMCs. In DNA form, the CDR3 reads TGTGCCAGCAGTTTTGCGGCAGGGGCGAACTATGGCTACACCTTC. Translating it yields CASSFAAGANYGYTF.